This T cell receptor (beta chain) was observed in a study of tumor-infiltrating lymphocytes in oesophageal squamous cell carcinoma. This clonotype was counted a few times. The DNA is left out, because the CDR3 cannot be placed on it with certainty; the CDR3 is given as TCRdb lists it. Ends included, the CDR3 has 20 residues. One entry per CDR3 protein results from TCRdb running MiXCR on the PCR reads. The table includes 15,000 to 20,000 distinct CDR3 sequences, around 48% detected once. Specimen: normal esophageal tissue next to the tumor. The source is a female donor with esophageal squamous cell carcinoma. V and J are TRBV7-5 and TRBJ2-1; TRBD2 is the table's D call, not checked against the DNA. TRBV7-5 is listed as a pseudogene. Here the CDR3 reads CISVPAAFPNPGLDSYEQYF.